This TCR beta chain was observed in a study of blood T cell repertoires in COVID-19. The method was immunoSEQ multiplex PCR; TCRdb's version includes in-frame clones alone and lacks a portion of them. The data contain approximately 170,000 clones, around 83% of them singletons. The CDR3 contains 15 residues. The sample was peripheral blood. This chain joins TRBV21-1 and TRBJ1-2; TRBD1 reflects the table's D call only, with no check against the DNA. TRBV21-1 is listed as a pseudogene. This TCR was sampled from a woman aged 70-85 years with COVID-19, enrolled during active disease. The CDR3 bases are TGTGCCAGCAGCAAAGGTACAGGGTCTCGCGATGGCTACACCTTC. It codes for CASSKGTGSRDGYTF.